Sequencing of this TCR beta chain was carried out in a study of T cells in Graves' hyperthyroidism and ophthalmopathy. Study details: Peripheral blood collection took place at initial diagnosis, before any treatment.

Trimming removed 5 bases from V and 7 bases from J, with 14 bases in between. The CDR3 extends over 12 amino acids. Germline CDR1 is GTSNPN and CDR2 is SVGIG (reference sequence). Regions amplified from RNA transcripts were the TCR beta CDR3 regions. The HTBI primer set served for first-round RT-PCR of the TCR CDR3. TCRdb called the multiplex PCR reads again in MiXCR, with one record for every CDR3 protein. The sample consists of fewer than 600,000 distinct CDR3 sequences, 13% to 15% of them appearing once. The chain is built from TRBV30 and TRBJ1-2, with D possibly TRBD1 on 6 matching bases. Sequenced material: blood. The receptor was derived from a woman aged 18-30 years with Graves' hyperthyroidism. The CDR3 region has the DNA TGTGCCTGGGCCCAGGGGAGAGGTGGCTACACCTTC. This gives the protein CAWAQGRGGYTF.